This TCR beta chain was retrieved from a study of blood T cell repertoires in COVID-19. Study-level information: Collection of acute and convalescent COVID-19 samples took place in the United States, Italy and Spain.

All enrollees were roughly 18 to 100 years old and from 24 US areas. Germline CDR1 ENHRY, CDR2 SYGVKD. V gave up 0 bases and J gave up 2 bases; unmatched junction bases: 13. This CDR3 is built from 20 residues. As processed by the authors: Estimates of nucleated cell counts were drawn from the amplification of reference gene primers. TCRdb keeps only in-frame clones here, not all; method: immunoSEQ multiplex PCR. V and J calls plus clone size are reproduced from that table; the DNA served to infer D and trimming. Found here are under 400,000 clones, 80% to 90% of them singletons; the top ten hold more than 1.5%.

Sequencing input: PBMCs or T cells enriched from blood (not recorded which). The rearrangement joins TRBV10-3 to TRBJ2-3; the match to TRBD2 covers 11 bases. The origin of this receptor is a man aged 40-49 years in a cohort exposed to, infected with or recovered from COVID-19 (not recorded which). CDR3 sequence: CAISESGTSGKRGPTDTQYF. DNA for the CDR3: TGTGCCATCAGTGAGTCCGGGACTAGCGGTAAGAGGGGGCCCACAGATACGCAGTATTTT.